This is a list of T cell receptor beta chains from one sample in a study of T cells after posttransplantation cyclophosphamide. Clones were read by immunoSEQ multiplex PCR, and TCRdb kept only the in-frame ones, dropping some. In total the sample includes about 12,000 clones, none of them seen once. Here the sequenced sample was PBMCs, taken after allogeneic stem cell transplant with posttransplant cyclophosphamide. These receptors all stem from a female patient in her 40s who received an allogeneic stem cell transplant from an unrelated donor, was CMV-positive, and had acute GVHD only. The T cells may come from the graft donor. The CDR3 runs from the conserved cysteine through the conserved F or W. Each record gives: CDR3 DNA, CDR3 protein, D gene, V gene, clone size, J gene. D genes are given only for firm matches. Not every row has a clone size; where given, it reads once, few, many or a size class.

TGTGCCATCGAGGGACTAGCGGGAGGAGAGCAGTTCTTC,CAIEGLAGGEQFF,TRBD2,TRBV10-3,many,TRBJ2-1
TGTGCCAGCAGCCAATTAACAGGGGCCACCGATATCACCTTC,CASSQLTGATDITF,TRBD1,TRBV4-2,many,TRBJ1-2
TGTGCCAGCAGTTACCACCGGGACAGGACGGAAAAACTGTTTTTT,CASSYHRDRTEKLFF,TRBD1,TRBV6-5,many,TRBJ1-4
TGTGCCACCAGCAGAGATCTGGGAGGGGGAGCTTTCTTT,CATSRDLGGGAFF,NA,TRBV15,many,TRBJ1-1
TGTGCCAGCAGTTATGGACAGGGGGCAGCATACGAGCAGTACTTC,CASSYGQGAAYEQYF,TRBD1,TRBV2,many,TRBJ2-7
TGTGCCAGCAGCTTAGCCCTACAGTACAATGAGCAGTTCTTC,CASSLALQYNEQFF,NA,TRBV13,many,TRBJ2-1
TGCGCCAGCAGCCAAGGGAGGGACAGGGGTTTGGATACGCAGTATTTT,CASSQGRDRGLDTQYF,TRBD1,TRBV4-3,many,TRBJ2-3
TGTGCCAGCAGCTTAACGTTGCCAGAAGGAGGGCAGCCCCAGCATTTT,CASSLTLPEGGQPQHF,NA,TRBV7-3,many,TRBJ1-5
TGTGCCAGCAGCTTGTTCGGGACAGGGGTCTCCTACGAGCAGTACTTC,CASSLFGTGVSYEQYF,TRBD1,TRBV5-4,many,TRBJ2-7
TGTGCCTGGAGTGTAGGGCGGGCCGGGGAGCTGTTTTTT,CAWSVGRAGELFF,NA,TRBV30,many,TRBJ2-2
TGCGCCAGCAGCCAAGATCAGAGTATGACAGCGAACACCGGGGAGCTGTTTTTT,CASSQDQSMTANTGELFF,NA,TRBV4-3,few,TRBJ2-2
TGTGCCATCAGTGAGTTCGGACTAGCGGGAGTGTCGGAGACCCAGTACTTC,CAISEFGLAGVSETQYF,TRBD2,TRBV10-3,many,TRBJ2-5
TGTGCCAGCAGAATATCAGGGGCCCGCAATCAGCCCCAGCATTTT,CASRISGARNQPQHF,NA,TRBV27,few,TRBJ1-5
TGTGCCAGCAGCTTACCGTCTAGCGGGCACAATGAGCAGTTCTTC,CASSLPSSGHNEQFF,TRBD2,TRBV7-2,NA,TRBJ2-1